The sample holds one count of the clone carrying this TCR beta chain. Germline CDR1 and CDR2: SGHRS and YFSETQ. With 0 bases removed from V and 1 base from J, the gap between germline ends came to 12 bases. CDR3 length equals 16 residues. Amplification of TCR alpha and beta CDR3 regions from RNA used iRepertoire nested multiplex PCR. TCRdb analysed the multiplex PCR reads with MiXCR anew, one entry per CDR3 protein. The sample holds about 130,000 distinct CDR3 sequences, under 30% seen once. This entry belongs to a study of glioma-infiltrating T cells. The clonotype originates from a human donor with low-grade glioma or glioblastoma, undergoing nonglioma brain surgery, or in good health (not recorded which). This sequence joins TRBV5-1 and TRBJ2-3; D might be TRBD1 (6 bases). The specimen sequenced was glioma tissue, nonneoplastic brain tissue, or PBMCs (not recorded which). The CDR3, as DNA: TGCGCCAGCAGCTTGGTTGGGTCAGGGGGCACAGATACGCAGTATTTT. It translates to CASSLVGSGGTDTQYF.